The source of this T cell receptor beta chain is a study of T cells in Graves' hyperthyroidism and ophthalmopathy. Overall study findings and caveats: Most clonotypes expanded in the thyroid (above 0.001) were also present in blood.

The table lists this clonotype with a few counts. Its matching antigen is unknown. The CDR3 contains 11 residues. Germline V CDR1 and CDR2: GTSNPN, SVGIG (reference sequence). With 2 bases removed from V and 12 bases from J, the gap between germline ends came to 11 bases. TCR beta CDR3 regions were amplified from RNA. HTBI primers drove first-round RT-PCR of the TCR CDR3. TCRdb processed the multiplex PCR reads anew with MiXCR; each CDR3 protein has one entry. Here the sample spans about 320,000 distinct CDR3 sequences, over 15% being singletons. The origin of this receptor is a man aged 25-45 years with Graves' hyperthyroidism. This chain joins TRBV30 and TRBJ2-1; D possibly corresponds to TRBD1 (5 bases). The source material was blood. The CDR3 loop is CAWSRGVGQFF. CDR3 nucleotide sequence: TGTGCCTGGAGTAGGGGCGTTGGGCAGTTCTTC.